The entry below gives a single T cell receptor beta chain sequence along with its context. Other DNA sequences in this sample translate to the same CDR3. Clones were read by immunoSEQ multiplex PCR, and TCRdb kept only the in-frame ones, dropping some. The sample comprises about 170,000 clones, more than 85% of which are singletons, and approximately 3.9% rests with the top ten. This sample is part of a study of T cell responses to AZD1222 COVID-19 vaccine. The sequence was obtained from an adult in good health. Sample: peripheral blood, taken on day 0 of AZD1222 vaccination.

As DNA, the CDR3 is TGTGCCAGCAGCCAACTTCTCCAGACCTACGAGCAGTACTTC. Translated: CASSQLLQTYEQYF. The chain joins TRBV3-1 (or the pseudogene TRBV3-2) to TRBJ2-7; D is unresolved. CDR1 LGHDT and CDR2 YNNKEL come from the germline V gene (reference sequence). V gave up 2 bases and J gave up 2 bases, with 10 bases separating them. There are 14 residues in the CDR3.